These 11 T cell receptor beta chains were sequenced from one sample in a study of CD4 T cells in relation to SARS-CoV-2 and coronaviruses. For these receptors, no antigen is known. Measured with immunoSEQ multiplex PCR; TCRdb has only the in-frame clones, and not every one. This sample has more than 15,000 clones, with around 78% found just once. CD4+ T cells from unexposed donors were obtained before the COVID-19 pandemic (2011-2018). CD4+ T cells were isolated from the cells after about 11 days of culture. The source material was CD4+ T cells from PBMCs, cultured in vitro. The receptors shown here come from a human donor in good health.

This sequence joins TRBV2 and TRBJ2-1, with 11 bases lining up with TRBD2. CDR3 length: 16 residues. V trimming: 0 bases; J trimming: 6 bases; junction bases outside the gene matches: 4. Germline values: CDR1 SNHLY, CDR2 FYNNEI. The CDR3 reads CASSEAPLAGVNEQFF. CDR3 coding DNA: TGTGCCAGCAGTGAAGCCCCACTAGCGGGAGTCAATGAGCAGTTCTTC.

This chain links TRBV3-1 (or the pseudogene TRBV3-2) with TRBJ2-3; TRBD1 aligns across 9 bases. The CDR3 contains 16 residues. J lost 4 bases, V lost 4 bases, and 9 bases had no gene match. Germline-derived CDR1 and CDR2 are LGHDT and YNNKEL (reference sequence). The CDR3 sequence is CASSRGNTGGPDTQYF. DNA of the CDR3: TGTGCCAGCAGCCGGGGAAATACAGGGGGCCCAGATACGCAGTATTTT.

This chain uses TRBV19 with TRBJ2-3; 10 nucleotides align to TRBD1. Germline V CDR1 and CDR2: LNHDA, SQIVND (reference sequence). The ends lost 6 bases at V and 5 bases at J; junction bases unmatched: 14. The CDR3 extends over 17 amino acids. The CDR3 is CASRPGQGMEPGDTQYF. DNA of the CDR3: TGTGCCAGTAGGCCGGGACAGGGGATGGAGCCCGGAGATACGCAGTATTTT.

V gene TRBV7-9 combines with J gene TRBJ1-4; perhaps TRBD1 as D (5 bases). The CDR3 loop spans 15 amino acids. The V end was cut by 5 bases, the J end by 0 bases, with 10 bases between. Per the germline V gene, CDR1 is SEHNR and CDR2 is FQNEAQ (reference sequence). The DNA of the CDR3 is TGTGCCAGCAGCCCGCCGGGGGCAACTAATGAAAAACTGTTTTTT. This translates into CASSPPGATNEKLFF.

The chain has TRBV4-2 and TRBJ2-7; D is unclear. Trimming removed 5 bases at V and 7 bases at J, with 24 bases between. Germline loops: CDR1 LGHNA, CDR2 YNFKEQ. This CDR3 comprises 16 residues. CDR3 loop: CASSKFKAGRPLEQYF. The CDR3 nucleotides are TGTGCCAGCAGCAAATTCAAGGCAGGACGGCCCCTTGAGCAGTACTTC.

The CDR3 DNA is TGTGCCAGCAGCCCCACCCGCAGGGGCGAGGAGACCCAGTACTTC. This translates into CASSPTRRGEETQYF. The chain couples TRBV7-8 to TRBJ2-5; a possible D gene is TRBD1 (6 bases). Deletions cut 5 bases from V and 5 bases from J, with 18 bases between. The CDR3 covers 15 residues. Germline lookup yields CDR1 SGHVS and CDR2 FQNEAQ.

The V gene is TRBV3-1 (or the pseudogene TRBV3-2), the J gene TRBJ2-7; 12 nucleotides match TRBD2. This CDR3 is built from 19 residues. The V segment lost 4 bases and the J segment 2 bases; nucleotides outside the gene matches: 15. Per germline, CDR1 LGHDT and CDR2 YNNKEL (reference sequence). The DNA for the CDR3 is TGTGCCAGCAGCCGTGATTTGACGTTTCTAGCGGGAGGGACCTACGAGCAGTACTTC. It is translated as CASSRDLTFLAGGTYEQYF.

The chain recombines TRBV9 with TRBJ2-1; D might be TRBD1 (6 bases). The germline V gene has CDR1 SGDLS and CDR2 YYNGEE. The germline V and J ends were trimmed by 4 bases and 15 bases, with 23 bases remaining between them. The CDR3 consists of 14 residues. Here the CDR3 DNA reads TGTGCCAGCAGCCCACCCGGGACACAAAGTCTACTGTTCTTC. Encoded protein: CASSPPGTQSLLFF.

V usage is TRBV25-1 and J usage is TRBJ2-5; D is uncertain. Looked up from germline, CDR1 is MGHDK and CDR2 is SYGVNS. Between the trimmed V and J ends, which lost 2 bases and 5 bases, there was a span of 15 bases. CDR3 size: 15 residues. The CDR3 loop is CASSEVLVGSETQYF. In nucleotides, the CDR3 is TGTGCCAGCAGTGAAGTTCTAGTCGGTAGCGAGACCCAGTACTTC.

This rearrangement joins TRBV29-1 to TRBJ2-7; TRBD1 agrees at 7 bases. The CDR3 is made up of 13 amino acids. Germline loops: CDR1 SQVTM, CDR2 ANQGSEA. With V trimmed by 4 bases and J by 0 bases, 3 bases remained unmatched. This chain's CDR3 is CSVGTGDSYEQYF. In DNA, the CDR3 is TGCAGCGTTGGGACAGGCGACTCCTACGAGCAGTACTTC.

V gene TRBV6-1 combines with J gene TRBJ1-1; D is perhaps TRBD1 (6 bases). The CDR3 consists of 16 residues. The germline V and J ends were trimmed by 1 base and 1 base, with 13 bases remaining between them. Germline lookup yields CDR1 MNHNS and CDR2 SASEGT. The CDR3 region is CASSEDGTSRNTEAFF. The CDR3 bases are TGTGCCAGCAGTGAAGATGGGACATCTCGGAACACTGAAGCTTTCTTT.